These T cell receptor beta chains were read from a single sample in a study of beta chain features in type 1 diabetes. Assay: immunoSEQ multiplex PCR; the TCRdb copy retains only in-frame clones and omits some. Among 310,000 or so clones listed, roughly a tenth were seen once. Sequences were obtained from central memory CD4+ T cells from blood. The receptors derive from a man younger than 40 with type 1 diabetes. CDR3s include the opening cysteine and the closing phenylalanine or tryptophan. The order of the fields is V gene, J gene, D gene, clone size, CDR3 DNA, CDR3 protein. D genes are given only for firm matches. Some rows have no size entry. The others give once, few or many, or a class for an expanded clone.

TRBV7-7,TRBJ2-1,TRBD2,once,TGTGCCAGCAGCTTAGAAGTGGTTCGCGGCGGGGGGGAGCAGTTCTTC,CASSLEVVRGGGEQFF
TRBV11-2,TRBJ2-5,TRBD2,NA,TGTGCCAGCAGCACGGGACTAGCGGGGACGGAGACCCAGTACTTC,CASSTGLAGTETQYF
TRBV9,TRBJ2-3,NA,many,TGTGCCAGCAGCGTTCGGGACCTAGATACGCAGTATTTT,CASSVRDLDTQYF
TRBV5-1,TRBJ2-4,TRBD1,NA,TGCGCCAGCAGCTCCGGGACAGGGCCAAACATTCAGTACTTC,CASSSGTGPNIQYF
TRBV7-7,TRBJ2-1,NA,few,TGTGCCAGCAGTCCCGACCTCCTCTCCTACAATGAGCAGTTCTTC,CASSPDLLSYNEQFF
TRBV6-1,TRBJ1-5,NA,NA,TGTGCCAGCACCCAAATGGGGCATAGCAATCAGCCCCAGCATTTT,CASTQMGHSNQPQHF
TRBV5-4,TRBJ2-6,NA,few,TGTGCCAGCAGCTTGGCCGGGCTCTCTGGGGCCAACGTCCTGACTTTC,CASSLAGLSGANVLTF
TRBV9,TRBJ2-7,NA,NA,TGTGCCAGCAGCGTAGATGCGAAGGGGTACGAGCAGTACTTC,CASSVDAKGYEQYF
TRBV7-9,TRBJ1-1,NA,NA,TGTGCCAGCAGCCGGGCCATGACGAACACTGAAGCTTTCTTT,CASSRAMTNTEAFF
TRBV5-6,TRBJ1-3,NA,NA,TGTGCCAGCAGCTTCGGGCCGATCGGCTCTGGAAACACCATATATTTT,CASSFGPIGSGNTIYF
TRBV7-6,TRBJ1-5,TRBD1,NA,TGTGCCAGCAGCCCTACAGGGGGTCAGCCCCAGCATTTT,CASSPTGGQPQHF
TRBV19,TRBJ1-2,TRBD1,NA,TGTGCCAGTACCCCCTCGGACAGGGGGACTTGGACTAACTATGGCTACACCTTC,CASTPSDRGTWTNYGYTF
TRBV2,TRBJ2-1,TRBD1,NA,TGTGCCAGCAGCGCCGGGACAGGAGGCCCGAATGAGCAGTTCTTC,CASSAGTGGPNEQFF
TRBV7-8,TRBJ1-6,TRBD1,NA,TGTGCCAGCAGCACTCAAACGGGACAGGGAAATAATTCACCCCTCCACTTT,CASSTQTGQGNNSPLHF
TRBV7-2,TRBJ2-5,NA,few,TGTGCCAGCAGCTTAGCAGGGCAGGGAGAGACCCAGTACTTC,CASSLAGQGETQYF
TRBV14,TRBJ2-5,TRBD1,few,TGTGCCAGCAGCCAGTCAGGGGGAGAGACCCAGTACTTC,CASSQSGGETQYF
TRBV6-4,TRBJ2-3,TRBD2,few,TGTGCCAGCAGTCGGGATAGCGGGGCGGATACGCAGTATTTT,CASSRDSGADTQYF
TRBV18,TRBJ1-1,NA,NA,TGTGCCGCCCGGGGGGGGCAAGACACTGAAGCTTTCTTT,CAARGGQDTEAFF
TRBV6-5,TRBJ1-2,NA,few,TGTGCCAGCAGTGCAGCAGGGGGCTACACCTTC,CASSAAGGYTF
TRBV6-5,TRBJ2-1,TRBD2,NA,TGTGCCAGCAGTTATGAGGCGGGGGGGAGGGATGAGCAGTTCTTC,CASSYEAGGRDEQFF
TRBV7-9,TRBJ2-2,TRBD2,few,TGTGCCAGCAGCTCTCTAGCGGGGGGTATCGGGGAGCTGTTTTTT,CASSSLAGGIGELFF
TRBV6-6,TRBJ2-7,TRBD1,many,TGTGCCAGCAAAGGGACAGGGGTTTACGAGCAGTACTTC,CASKGTGVYEQYF
TRBV28,TRBJ2-7,NA,few,TGTGCCAGCAGGAACCAGGGCGCCTACGAGCAGTACTTC,CASRNQGAYEQYF
TRBV7-2,TRBJ2-5,NA,few,TGTGCCAGCAGCCCGTCCAACAGGGTTGGGACCCAGTACTTC,CASSPSNRVGTQYF
TRBV2,TRBJ1-1,NA,many,TGTGCCAGCACCTTGATTGAAAGGAACACTGAAGCTTTCTTT,CASTLIERNTEAFF
TRBV7-9,TRBJ1-1,NA,few,TGTGCCAGCAGCTTAGAGCAGGGTTATCTCACTGAAGCTTTCTTT,CASSLEQGYLTEAFF
TRBV7-9,TRBJ2-5,NA,many,TGTGCCAGCAGCACCAGCGGCGTGATCAGGGAGACCCAGTACTTC,CASSTSGVIRETQYF
TRBV7-9,TRBJ1-5,TRBD1,NA,TGTGCCAGCAGGGTCGGGACAGAGGCCCAGCATTTT,CASRVGTEAQHF
TRBV30,TRBJ2-5,NA,NA,TGTGCCTGGCAGAGGGCACCTCGGGAGACCCAGTACTTC,CAWQRAPRETQYF
TRBV28,TRBJ2-3,TRBD2,few,TGTGCCAGCAGTCTCTTAGCGGGGGCGCAAGATACGCAGTATTTT,CASSLLAGAQDTQYF
TRBV7-2,TRBJ1-3,NA,few,TGTGCCAGCAGCTTATCTGGGGGAGCTGGAAACACCATATATTTT,CASSLSGGAGNTIYF